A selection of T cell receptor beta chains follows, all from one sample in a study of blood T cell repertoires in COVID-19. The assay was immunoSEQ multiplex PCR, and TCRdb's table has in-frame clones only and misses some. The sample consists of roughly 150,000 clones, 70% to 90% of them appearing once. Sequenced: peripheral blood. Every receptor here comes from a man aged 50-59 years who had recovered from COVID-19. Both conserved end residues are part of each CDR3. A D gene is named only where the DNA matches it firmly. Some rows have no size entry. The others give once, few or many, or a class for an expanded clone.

CASSLRIGETQYF,TGTGCCAGCTCACTCCGGATCGGGGAGACCCAGTACTTC,NA,NA,TRBJ2-5,TRBV18
CASRGTGVGRANEKLFF,TGTGCCAGCAGAGGGACAGGGGTAGGAAGGGCTAATGAAAAACTGTTTTTT,NA,TRBD1,TRBJ1-4,TRBV27
CASSYARGSSYEQYF,TGTGCCAGCAGTTATGCTCGCGGAAGCTCCTACGAGCAGTACTTC,NA,NA,TRBJ2-7,TRBV6-5
CASSQNHKTGAGGNTIYF,TGCGCCAGCAGCCAAAACCATAAGACAGGGGCTGGAGGAAACACCATATATTTT,NA,TRBD1,TRBJ1-3,TRBV4-3
CASRDRLRNEKLFF,TGTGCCAGTAGGGACAGGTTGCGAAATGAAAAACTGTTTTTT,NA,TRBD1,TRBJ1-4,TRBV19
CASSRLAGGQETQYF,TGTGCCAGCAGTCGACTAGCGGGGGGGCAAGAGACCCAGTACTTC,NA,TRBD2,TRBJ2-5,TRBV5-6
CASSKGLAGGGETQYF,TGTGCCAGCAGCAAGGGACTAGCGGGGGGTGGAGAGACCCAGTACTTC,NA,TRBD2,TRBJ2-5,TRBV3-1/TRBV3-2
CASSTQGNYGYTF,TGTGCCAGCAGTACACAGGGGAACTATGGCTACACCTTC,NA,TRBD1,TRBJ1-2,TRBV6-2/TRBV6-3
CASSRVSTSGSTYEQYF,TGTGCCAGCAGCCGAGTATCGACTAGCGGGTCCACCTACGAGCAGTACTTC,NA,TRBD2,TRBJ2-7,TRBV7-8
CASSDLKTGPNTGELFF,TGTGCCAGCTCCGATTTGAAGACAGGGCCGAACACCGGGGAGCTGTTTTTT,NA,TRBD1,TRBJ2-2,TRBV27
CASSLSGRGRADTQYF,TGTGCCAGCAGTTTATCGGGCAGGGGGCGGGCAGATACGCAGTATTTT,NA,TRBD1,TRBJ2-3,TRBV27
CASNRGNSPLHF,TGTGCCAGCAATCGGGGAAATTCACCCCTCCACTTT,NA,NA,TRBJ1-6,TRBV7-9
CASSQEVIAGGQFF,TGTGCCAGCAGCCAAGAAGTCATAGCCGGCGGGCAGTTCTTC,NA,NA,TRBJ2-1,TRBV3-1/TRBV3-2
CASSLSGGGNEQFF,TGCGCCAGCAGCCTCTCGGGCGGGGGCAATGAGCAGTTCTTC,NA,TRBD2,TRBJ2-1,TRBV4-3
CASSTGAYYEQYF,TGCGCCAGCAGCACAGGGGCCTACTACGAGCAGTACTTC,NA,TRBD1,TRBJ2-7,TRBV10-2
CASSLGQEGYGYTF,TGTGCCAGCTCACTCGGACAGGAGGGGTATGGCTACACCTTC,once,TRBD1,TRBJ1-2,TRBV18
CASSFASGRADTQYF,TGCGCCAGCAGCTTCGCTAGCGGGAGGGCAGATACGCAGTATTTT,NA,TRBD2,TRBJ2-3,TRBV5-1